These 21 T cell receptor beta chains came from one sample sequenced in a study of cytotoxic CD8 clonotypes in ibrutinib-treated CLL. TCRdb keeps only in-frame clones here, not all; method: immunoSEQ multiplex PCR. Of about 63,000 clones in the sample, approximately 57% were seen once. This material consisted of PBMCs, taken after 12 months of ibrutinib treatment. These receptors were obtained from a human donor with chronic lymphocytic leukemia.

V gene TRBV10-3 combines with J gene TRBJ2-3, with unresolved D. Germline CDR1 is ENHRY and CDR2 is SYGVKD. The V gene lost 2 bases and the J gene lost 4 bases, with 7 bases spanning the gap. This CDR3 region has 13 residues. The CDR3 protein is CAISERVPDTQYF. The DNA of the CDR3 is TGTGCCATCAGTGAGCGGGTCCCAGATACGCAGTATTTT.

The CDR3 spells CASRNRGTDTQYF. In DNA, the CDR3 is TGTGCCAGCAGAAACAGGGGAACAGATACGCAGTATTTT. This chain joins TRBV5-6 and TRBJ2-3, with 7 positions matching TRBD1. This CDR3 contains 13 residues. Losses at the gene ends were 5 bases for V and 3 bases for J; bases not matched to a gene: 3. Germline V gene lookup returns CDR1 SGHDT and CDR2 YYEEEE.

The rearrangement uses TRBV5-1 and TRBJ2-5; D gene unclear. The CDR3 totals 14 residues. Per germline, CDR1 SGHRS and CDR2 YFSETQ. V lost 1 base, J lost 4 bases, and 11 bases lay in between. CDR3 sequence: CASSLLLAGETQYF. The CDR3 DNA follows: TGCGCCAGCAGCTTGTTACTGGCAGGAGAGACCCAGTACTTC.

The V call is TRBV28, the J call TRBJ2-5; tentative D call: TRBD1 (5 bases). V lost 2 bases and J 5 bases, leaving 12 bases between the germline ends. Germline lookup yields CDR1 MDHEN and CDR2 SYDVKM. There are 14 residues in the CDR3. The CDR3 spells CASSLRGIRETQYF. The CDR3 DNA follows: TGTGCCAGCAGTTTAAGGGGAATTCGGGAGACCCAGTACTTC.

This clone has a handful of counts. CDR3 amino acids: CASSYQTGDYEQYV. The CDR3 nucleotides are TGCGCCAGCAGCTACCAGACAGGTGACTACGAGCAGTACGTC. This chain joins TRBV5-1 and TRBJ2-7; maybe TRBD1 (6 bases). Trimming cost V 3 bases and J 3 bases, with 13 bases left between them. The CDR3 has 14 amino acids. Germline CDR1 reads SGHRS; CDR2 reads YFSETQ.

This clone occurred once. The chain couples TRBV6-5 to TRBJ1-6, with unresolved D. The germline V gene encodes CDR1 MNHEY and CDR2 SVGAGI. Trimming stripped 2 bases from V and 6 bases from J, with 8 bases between. The CDR3 spans 14 residues. CDR3 bases: TGTGCCAGCAGTTACCTTACGGGTAATTCACCCCTCCACTTT. Translated, it gives CASSYLTGNSPLHF.

V and J are TRBV10-1 and TRBJ1-1; no definite D call. V shed 10 bases and J shed 0 bases, with 21 bases lying between them. CDR1 and CDR2 (germline): WNHNN, SYGVQD (reference sequence). The CDR3 length is 16 residues. The CDR3 reads CATPGKAGGLNTEAFF. The CDR3, as DNA: TGCGCCACCCCGGGGAAGGCAGGTGGGTTGAACACTGAAGCTTTCTTT.

This chain links TRBV27 with TRBJ2-7; 10 bases are shared with TRBD2. V was pared by 6 bases and J by 2 bases, with 7 bases of the junction left unmatched. Germline CDR1 reads MNHEY; CDR2 reads SMNVEV (reference sequence). The CDR3 length is 15 residues. The CDR3 is CASSATSGAPYEQYF. CDR3 nucleotide sequence: TGTGCCAGCAGCGCTACTAGCGGGGCCCCCTACGAGCAGTACTTC.

The CDR3 here is CASSLKSGENTIYF. As DNA, the CDR3 is TGTGCCAGCAGCTTGAAGTCAGGGGAAAACACCATATATTTT. The V and J genes are TRBV5-4 and TRBJ1-3, with a tentative D call TRBD1 (6 bases). V dropped 1 base and J dropped 6 bases, with 11 bases sitting between them. The CDR3 length is 14 residues. The germline gives CDR1 SGHNT, CDR2 YYREEE (reference sequence).

The gene calls are TRBV5-1 and TRBJ2-3; 8 bases line up with TRBD1. Germline trimming cut 2 bases from V and 1 base from J; bases unmatched to any gene: 9. The CDR3 loop spans 17 amino acids. Per the germline V gene, CDR1 is SGHRS and CDR2 is YFSETQ. CDR3 region: CASSFGVRGRGTDTQYF. CDR3 bases: TGCGCCAGCAGCTTCGGGGTCAGGGGGCGCGGCACAGATACGCAGTATTTT.

This clone has more than one count but fewer than ten. This chain joins TRBV19 and TRBJ2-3, with 10 bases matching TRBD1. Per germline, CDR1 LNHDA and CDR2 SQIVND (reference sequence). This CDR3 has 15 amino acids. With V trimmed by 9 bases and J by 0 bases, 6 bases remained unmatched. The CDR3 loop reads CASSPDRGSTDTQYF. DNA for the CDR3: TGTGCCAGCTCTCCGGACAGGGGGAGCACAGATACGCAGTATTTT.

This clone was counted only a few times. This chain links TRBV28 with TRBJ1-1; TRBD1 matches at 12 bases. This CDR3 spans 15 amino acids. The germline gives CDR1 MDHEN, CDR2 SYDVKM. V trimming: 6 bases; J trimming: 8 bases; junction bases outside the gene matches: 10. The CDR3 nucleotides are TGTGCCAGCAGACCTCTGGGACAGGGGGCCGCGGAAGCTTTCTTT. Protein: CASRPLGQGAAEAFF.

The chain employs TRBV6-1 and TRBJ2-2; 9 bases align to TRBD1. CDR3 length: 15 amino acids. The V gene's germline CDR1 is MNHNS and CDR2 SASEGT. V shed 4 bases, J shed 4 bases, and the junction held 4 bases outside the gene matches. The CDR3 DNA is TGTGCCAGCAGTGTTTTACAGGGGGCCACCGGGGAGCTGTTTTTT. It specifies CASSVLQGATGELFF.

This clone was seen many times. Here the CDR3 omits its conserved ending phenylalanine or tryptophan, so a read error is the likely source. The limits of the CDR3 on the DNA are not certain, so only TCRdb's listed CDR3 is given. V is TRBV7-2 and J is TRBJ1-2. The CDR3 adds up to 15 amino acids, both ends counted. From germline, CDR1 is SGHTA and CDR2 FQGNSA. CDR3 loop: CASSLRARDSLWLQL.

Many counts were recorded for this clone. The rearrangement joins TRBV25-1 to TRBJ2-5; D is unclear. The CDR3 loop spans 10 amino acids. Germline lookup yields CDR1 MGHDK and CDR2 SYGVNS. V was clipped by 8 bases and J by 4 bases, with 5 bases between them. The CDR3 spells CASRRETQYF. CDR3 nucleotides: TGTGCCAGCCGTCGAGAGACCCAGTACTTC.

The chain couples TRBV7-9 to TRBJ2-1, with D uncertain. Trimming removed 8 bases from V and 8 bases from J, with 7 bases in between. The CDR3 runs to 10 residues. Germline CDR1 and CDR2: SEHNR and FQNEAQ (reference sequence). CDR3 in amino acids: CASSGYEQFF. Here the CDR3 DNA reads TGTGCCAGCTCCGGTTATGAGCAGTTCTTC. The full variable domain, its missing parts supplied by reference TRBV7-9 and TRBJ2-1, is DTGVSQNPRHKITKRGQNVTFRCDPISEHNRLYWYRQTLGQGPEFLTYFQNEAQLEKSRLLSDRFSAERPKGSFSTLEIQRTEQGDSAMYLCASSGYEQFFGPGTRLTVL.

This clone was seen at least ten times. The chain couples TRBV6-6 to TRBJ2-7; TRBD2 matches at 8 bases. Per germline, CDR1 MNHNY and CDR2 SVGAGI (reference sequence). The CDR3 is made up of 15 amino acids. The trim removed 1 base at V and 3 bases at J, leaving 5 bases unmatched. The CDR3 coding sequence is TGTGCCAGCAGTTACTATCTAGCGGGCCACTACGAGCAGTACGTC. Amino acids: CASSYYLAGHYEQYV.

In this sample, this clone turned up many times. The V call is TRBV28, the J call TRBJ1-6; D gene ambiguous. The length of the CDR3 is 14 residues. The V gene lost 3 bases and the J gene lost 7 bases, with 10 bases spanning the gap. Germline CDR1 MDHEN, CDR2 SYDVKM. This CDR3 is CASSFGAANSPLHF. The DNA of the CDR3 is TGTGCCAGCAGTTTTGGAGCGGCCAATTCACCCCTCCACTTT.

CDR3: CASSARQTYHTGELFF. CDR3 in DNA: TGTGCCAGCAGCGCCCGGCAGACGTACCACACCGGGGAGCTGTTTTTT. This chain connects TRBV11-2 to TRBJ2-2; D is unclear. CDR1 is SGHAT and CDR2 is FQNNGV in the germline V gene. CDR3 length: 16 amino acids. V lost 5 bases, J lost 3 bases, and 16 bases lay in between.

This clone is a singleton in its sample. The chain recombines TRBV5-1 with TRBJ1-4; weak D call: TRBD1 (6 bases). Trimming took 0 bases from V and 1 from J, leaving 7 bases between them. The CDR3 has 15 residues. CDR1 is SGHRS and CDR2 is YFSETQ in the germline V gene. Here the CDR3 DNA reads TGCGCCAGCAGCTTGGGGGGACAAACTAATGAAAAACTGTTTTTT. Translated: CASSLGGQTNEKLFF.

This clone was seen repeatedly, ten times or more. The chain has TRBV6-5 and TRBJ2-3; weak D call: TRBD1 (6 bases). V was shortened by 7 bases and J by 1 base, with 12 bases between the two germline ends. The CDR3 sequence is 14 residues long. Germline assignment: CDR1 MNHEY and CDR2 SVGAGI. CDR3 region: CASKNRDRTDTQYF. The CDR3 region has the DNA TGTGCCAGCAAAAACAGGGACCGCACAGATACGCAGTATTTT.